This T cell receptor (beta chain) originates from a study of regulatory T cells in long-lasting Graves disease. Looking at the study overall: Positive TSH receptor antibodies alongside over 5 years of antithyroid drugs were what marked Graves' disease as persistent.

The germline gives CDR1 SGHAT, CDR2 FQNNGV. There are 17 residues in the CDR3. V shed 2 bases, J shed 8 bases, and the junction held 11 bases outside the gene matches. Concerning this clonotype: What it recognizes is unknown.

TCR beta libraries were built with iRepertoire HTBI primers and Arm-PCR of CDR3 regions. TCRdb re-derived calls from the multiplex PCR reads in MiXCR, one entry per CDR3 protein. The table has roughly 500,000 distinct CDR3 sequences, 20% to 25% seen once. Broader study findings: Persistent Graves' patients showed reduced TCR diversity versus newly diagnosed patients. Under persistent disease, TRBV28, TRBJ1-2 and TRBJ2-5 were used preferentially. Persistent patients shared more public clonotypes (around 2,500) than newly diagnosed patients (approximately 1,000).

Time point denoted: persistent/refractory GD, antithyroid drugs over 5 years with positive TRAb. The TCR library was prepared using RNA isolated from PBMCs. Here the sequenced sample was peripheral blood mononuclear cells (PBMCs), taken when the disease was refractory, from a patient treated with antithyroid drugs. The V gene is TRBV11-2, the J gene TRBJ2-1, with 11 bases identical to TRBD2. This receptor was taken from a female donor with Graves disease. DNA for the CDR3: TGTGCCAGCAGCTTATGGTCGTCACTAGCGGGGGACTATGAGCAGTTCTTC. It is translated as CASSLWSSLAGDYEQFF.